The 10 T cell receptor beta chains presented below share a single source sample, sequenced in a study of blood T cells in healthy people across ages (dated by TCRdb to about 2015). Library creation used 5' RACE. The instrument was an Illumina HiSeq 2500. A second PCR of roughly 7 to 12 cycles was performed with a sample-barcoded 5' primer and a J-beta primer mix. Starting from the raw public reads, TCRdb applied fastp trimming at Q25, assembled clones with MiXCR and retained in-frame beta chains. A single entry per CDR3 protein holds the most common genes and DNA from its merged rows. For this sample there are roughly 650,000 distinct CDR3 sequences; roughly 32% appear just once. Of the sample, approximately 15% falls within the top ten clones. The sequencing sample was made of blood. These receptors came from an elderly woman in good health. Donor details come from another sample of the same person, matched by shared clones.

In its sample, this clonotype was seen many times. This rearrangement joins TRBV20-1 to TRBJ2-3; TRBD2 aligns across 9 bases. The CDR3 is 14 amino acids. Looked up from germline, CDR1 is DFQATT and CDR2 is SNEGSKA (reference sequence). V lost 5 bases and J lost 5; bases outside the gene matches: 8. CDR3 amino acids: CSAARGGVLDTQYF. The CDR3 DNA is TGCAGTGCTGCCCGCGGGGGGGTCTTAGATACGCAGTATTTT.

This clonotype was observed many times. V and J are TRBV2 and TRBJ2-1; D remains ambiguous. V lost 3 bases to trimming and J lost 10 bases, with 13 bases between them. This CDR3 has 13 amino acids. Germline CDR1 reads SNHLY; CDR2 reads FYNNEI. In nucleotides, the CDR3 is TGTGCCAGCAGTGAGGGTTGGCTTCGGGAGCAGTTCTTC. Its translation is CASSEGWLREQFF.

This clonotype turned up a few times. Given a much more abundant clone one base away, this may be a read error. The CDR3 loop is CASRSGTGYSEQYF. The CDR3 DNA reads as TGTGCCAGCAGGTCGGGGACAGGGTACAGCGAGCAGTACTTC. The chain couples TRBV28 to TRBJ2-7, with 9 bases fitting TRBD1. V lost 6 bases and J lost 6; bases outside the gene matches: 9. Germline loops: CDR1 MDHEN, CDR2 SYDVKM. The CDR3 length is 14 residues.

This chain connects TRBV29-1 to TRBJ2-5, with D perhaps matching TRBD2 (6 bases). Trimming shortened V by 7 bases and J by 1 base, and 10 bases separated the two germline ends. Germline V gene sequence: CDR1 SQVTM, CDR2 ANQGSEA. The CDR3 consists of 12 residues. CDR3 residues: CSGGTPQETQYF. CDR3 nucleotides: TGCAGCGGGGGGACTCCCCAAGAGACCCAGTACTTC.

The chain combines TRBV24-1 with TRBJ2-5; D may be TRBD1 (7 bases). Germline V gives CDR1 KGHDR, CDR2 SFDVKD. Deletions cut 6 bases from V and 5 bases from J, with 21 bases between. The CDR3 covers 16 residues. The CDR3 bases are TGTGCCACCAGTACGAGGGGGGACTCAGGGGGGGAGACCCAGTACTTC. It codes for CATSTRGDSGGETQYF.

The chain joins TRBV5-4 to TRBJ2-2; no reliable D call. Germline V gene sequence: CDR1 SGHNT, CDR2 YYREEE (reference sequence). The CDR3 covers 14 residues. V was cut by 5 bases and J by 1 base, with 9 bases left in between. The CDR3 protein is CASSPEVNTGELFF. In DNA form, the CDR3 reads TGTGCCAGCAGTCCGGAAGTGAACACCGGGGAGCTGTTTTTT.

This clonotype was found many times. The rearrangement links TRBV20-1 to TRBJ2-1; D perhaps matches TRBD1 (6 bases). Germline lookup yields CDR1 DFQATT and CDR2 SNEGSKA (reference sequence). Trimming took off 0 bases at V and 2 bases at J, with 11 bases between the two ends. The CDR3 loop spans 15 amino acids. CDR3 sequence (DNA): TGCAGTGCTAGAGAGTCCAGGGGCCCCTACAATGAGCAGTTCTTC. It codes for CSARESRGPYNEQFF.

This clonotype showed up many times. The J gene is TRBJ2-5, the V gene TRBV7-3; D could derive from TRBD1 or TRBD2 (5 bases each). The ends were cut back, 5 bases at V and 5 bases at J, with 12 bases in the middle. The germline V gene encodes CDR1 SGHTA and CDR2 FQGTGA. CDR3 length: 13 amino acids. The CDR3 is CASSILEGETQYF. DNA for the CDR3: TGTGCCAGCAGCATCTTAGAGGGGGAGACCCAGTACTTC.

The chain carries TRBV6-1 and TRBJ2-7; D gene unclear. The germline gives CDR1 MNHNS, CDR2 SASEGT. Trimming shortened V by 7 bases and J by 3 bases, and 10 bases separated the two germline ends. The CDR3 is 12 residues long. DNA for the CDR3: TGTGCCAGCACAATACGGGTCTACGAGCAGTACTTC. Residues: CASTIRVYEQYF.

J is TRBJ2-7 and V is TRBV5-1; 7 nucleotides agree with TRBD1. V lost 0 bases to trimming and J lost 7 bases; unmatched junction nucleotides: 13. Germline CDR1 reads SGHRS; CDR2 reads YFSETQ. The CDR3 spans 16 residues. The CDR3 coding sequence is TGCGCCAGCAGCTTGGAGGCCAGGGGGAAATACAATGAGCAGTACTTC. The encoded protein is CASSLEARGKYNEQYF.